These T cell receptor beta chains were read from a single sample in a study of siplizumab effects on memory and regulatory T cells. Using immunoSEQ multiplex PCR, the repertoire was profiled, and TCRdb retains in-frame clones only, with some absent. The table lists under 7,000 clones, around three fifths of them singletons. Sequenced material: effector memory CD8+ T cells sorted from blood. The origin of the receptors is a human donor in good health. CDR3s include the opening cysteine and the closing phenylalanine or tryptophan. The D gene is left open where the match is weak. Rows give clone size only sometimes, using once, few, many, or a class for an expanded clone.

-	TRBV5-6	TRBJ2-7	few	TGTGCCAGCAGCCGAGGGTCGGGACCCCAGTACTTC	CASSRGSGPQYF
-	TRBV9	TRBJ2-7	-	TGTGCCAGCAGCGTAAGCATGATGGCCTACGAGCAGTACTTC	CASSVSMMAYEQYF
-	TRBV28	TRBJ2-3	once	TGTGCCAGCAGAATGCGTGAGGGAGGCACAGATACGCAGTATTTT	CASRMREGGTDTQYF
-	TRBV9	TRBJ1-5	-	TGTGCCAGCAGCGTAGGAGGGGACCAACGGAATCAGCCCCAGCATTTT	CASSVGGDQRNQPQHF
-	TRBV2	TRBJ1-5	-	TGTGCCAGCAGCGCGACACAAAACAATCAGCCCCAGCATTTT	CASSATQNNQPQHF
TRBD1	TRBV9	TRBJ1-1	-	TGTGCCAGCAGCGTATCGGCCTTTCCCGGGACAGGAGCCACTGAAGCTTTCTTT	CASSVSAFPGTGATEAFF
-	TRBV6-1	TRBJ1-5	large	TGTGCCAGCAGTGAAGAGGCTTCCTATCAGCCCCAGCATTTT	CASSEEASYQPQHF
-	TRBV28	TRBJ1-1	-	TGTGCCAGCAGTTTCTCCCGGCCGACCTTGAACACTGAAGCTTTCTTT	CASSFSRPTLNTEAFF
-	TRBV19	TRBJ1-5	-	TGTGCCAGTAGTATTTCTACGGGGTCTCCCAATCAGCCCCAGCATTTT	CASSISTGSPNQPQHF
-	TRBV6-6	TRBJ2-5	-	TGTGCCAGCAGTCCGACGGGGGCGGAAGAGACCCAGTACTTC	CASSPTGAEETQYF
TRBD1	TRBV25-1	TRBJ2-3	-	TGTGCCAGCAGTGAATTCGGACAGGGGAACACAGATACGCAGTATTTT	CASSEFGQGNTDTQYF
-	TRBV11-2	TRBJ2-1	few	TGTGCCAGCAGCTTCGGGACCCTCAATGAGCAGTTCTTC	CASSFGTLNEQFF
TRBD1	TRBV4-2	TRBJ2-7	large	TGTGCCAGCAGCCAAGGACAGGGGGTATCCTACGAGCAGTACTTC	CASSQGQGVSYEQYF
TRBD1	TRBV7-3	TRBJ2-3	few	TGTGCCAGCCGAGCGACAGGGGGCGAGGATACGCAGTATTTT	CASRATGGEDTQYF
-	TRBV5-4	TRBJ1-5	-	TGTGCCAGCAGCCCAGGGGTGGGGAGCAATCAGCCCCAGCATTTT	CASSPGVGSNQPQHF
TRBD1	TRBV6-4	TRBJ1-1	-	TGTGCCAGCAGTCCCGGGACAGGGGAGGGCACTGAAGCTTTCTTT	CASSPGTGEGTEAFF
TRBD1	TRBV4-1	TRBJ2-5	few	TGCGCCAGCAGCCTACAGGGGGCAGGGGAGACCCAGTACTTC	CASSLQGAGETQYF
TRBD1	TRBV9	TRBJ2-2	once	TGTGCCAGCAGCCCCTTCCAAGGACAGGGAGGCACCGGGGAGCTGTTTTTT	CASSPFQGQGGTGELFF
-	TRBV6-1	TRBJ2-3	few	TGTGCCAGCAGTGAAGAGGAGGGGGCGGGCGCAGATACGCAGTATTTT	CASSEEEGAGADTQYF
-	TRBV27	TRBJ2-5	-	TGTGCCAGCACCCAAAGTGGGTACCACGAGACCCAGTACTTC	CASTQSGYHETQYF
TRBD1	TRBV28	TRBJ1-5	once	TGTGCCAGCAGCAGGACAGGGGACAATCAGCCCCAGCATTTT	CASSRTGDNQPQHF
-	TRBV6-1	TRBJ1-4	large	TGTGCCAGCAGTGTTTCATTGGAGGAAAAACTGTTTTTT	CASSVSLEEKLFF
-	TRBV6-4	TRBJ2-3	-	TGTGCCAGCAGTGTGGGGAGTCCGGATACGCAGTATTTT	CASSVGSPDTQYF
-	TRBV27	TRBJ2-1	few	TGTGCCAGCAGTTCCGTCGGGGGTACAATAAGGCAGTTCTTC	CASSSVGGTIRQFF
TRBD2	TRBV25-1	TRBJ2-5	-	TGTGCCAGCAGTGGGCATGGACTAGCGGGGGGCCAAGAGACCCAGTACTTC	CASSGHGLAGGQETQYF
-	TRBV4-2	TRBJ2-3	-	TGTGCCAGCAGCCAAGGGGGACTCGACACAGATACGCAGTATTTT	CASSQGGLDTDTQYF
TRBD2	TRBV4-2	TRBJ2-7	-	TGTGCCAGCAGCGTTGAGATAGCGGGGGGTTACGAGCAGTACTTC	CASSVEIAGGYEQYF
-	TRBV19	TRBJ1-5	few	TGTGCCAGTAGCACCGCGGTAGGGGATCCTCAGCCCCAGCATTTT	CASSTAVGDPQPQHF
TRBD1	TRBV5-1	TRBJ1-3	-	TGCGCCAGCAGCTTGACAGGGGCTGGAAACACCATATATTTT	CASSLTGAGNTIYF
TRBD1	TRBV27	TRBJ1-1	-	TGTGCCAGCAGTTCCCCACAGGGGCGCGGGACTGAAGCTTTCTTT	CASSSPQGRGTEAFF
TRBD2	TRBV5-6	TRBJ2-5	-	TGTGCCAGCAGCTTTTTAGCGGGTTTACTACAAGAGACCCAGTACTTC	CASSFLAGLLQETQYF
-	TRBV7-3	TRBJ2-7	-	TGTGCCAGCAGCGCGGAACAGGGTGACGAGCAGTACTTC	CASSAEQGDEQYF
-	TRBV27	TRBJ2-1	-	TGTGCCAGCAGTTTCTCCAGTGTGCTAGGAGATGAGCAGTTCTTC	CASSFSSVLGDEQFF
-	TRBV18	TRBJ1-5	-	TGTGCCAGCTCACCGTTCACGACAGATAGCAATCAGCCCCAGCATTTT	CASSPFTTDSNQPQHF
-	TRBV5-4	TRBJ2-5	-	TGTGCCAGCAGCTTGATGGACAGAGCCAAAGAGACCCAGTACTTC	CASSLMDRAKETQYF
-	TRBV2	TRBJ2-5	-	TGTGCTACCGAGGGGCCCCTCGGGACCCAGTACTTC	CATEGPLGTQYF
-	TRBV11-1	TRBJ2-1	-	TGTGCCAGCAGCCCAGGCAATGAGCAGTTCTTC	CASSPGNEQFF
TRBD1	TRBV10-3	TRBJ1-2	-	TGTGCCACCGATCACGAGGGACAGGGGGATGGCTACACCTTC	CATDHEGQGDGYTF
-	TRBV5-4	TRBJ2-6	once	TGTGCCAGCAGCCTTAACAGGGTCTCTGGGGCCAACGTCCTGACTTTC	CASSLNRVSGANVLTF
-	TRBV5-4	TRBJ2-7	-	TGTGCCAGCAGCCCCGACTGGTCCTACGAGCAGTACTTC	CASSPDWSYEQYF
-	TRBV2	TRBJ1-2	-	TGTGCCAGCAGTCTACAGGGCGGCAATGGCTACACCTTC	CASSLQGGNGYTF
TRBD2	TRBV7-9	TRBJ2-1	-	TGTGCCAGCAGCTGGACTCCTAGCGGGGTTCACTCCTACAATGAGCAGTTCTTC	CASSWTPSGVHSYNEQFF
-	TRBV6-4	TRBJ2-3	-	TGTGCCAGCAGTGTGGAGGGGGGGAGCACAGATACGCAGTATTTT	CASSVEGGSTDTQYF